These 17 T cell receptor beta chains came from one sample sequenced in a study of T cell changes during pregnancy in multiple sclerosis (dated by TCRdb to between 2019 and 2020). The library was made by the immunoSEQ multiplex PCR assay. TCRdb obtained this table from immuneACCESS and retained in-frame rearrangements with V and J assigned. These tables miss some clones; where compared with another copy, unresolved V genes account for less than half of the shortfall, and the remainder is unexplained. Counted in this sample were 70,000 to 90,000 clones; approximately 92% of them appeared once. The top ten hold more than 0.9% of the sample. The specimen comprised peripheral blood, sampled in the first trimester of pregnancy. All receptors derive from a female donor with multiple sclerosis, enrolled in a pregnancy study.

The V and J genes are TRBV18 and TRBJ1-1; possible D gene TRBD1, 6 bases. V was shortened by 0 bases and J by 0 bases, with 14 bases between the two germline ends. There are 17 residues in the CDR3. Germline CDR1 is KGHSH and CDR2 is LQKENI. The CDR3 nucleotides are TGTGCCAGCTCACCACCACCGGGACACGGCATGAACACTGAAGCTTTCTTT. Translating gives CASSPPPGHGMNTEAFF.

The chain has TRBV13 and TRBJ2-2; no firm D call. The CDR3 extends over 15 amino acids. Germline V CDR1 and CDR2: PRHDT, FYEKMQ (reference sequence). V shed 0 bases and J shed 3 bases, with 8 bases lying between them. The CDR3 spells CASSLGPTYTGELFF. The CDR3 DNA reads TGTGCCAGCAGCTTAGGGCCCACTTACACCGGGGAGCTGTTTTTT.

V usage is TRBV5-5 and J usage is TRBJ1-1; D is unresolved. CDR3 size: 12 residues. Germline CDR1 and CDR2: SGHKS and YYEKEE (reference sequence). Trimming left V 5 bases short and J 1 base short, with 6 bases between. The CDR3 sequence is CASSMSNTEAFF. CDR3 in DNA: TGTGCCAGCAGTATGTCGAACACTGAAGCTTTCTTT.

The V gene is TRBV29-1, the J gene TRBJ1-1; the match to TRBD1 covers 10 bases. Per germline, CDR1 SQVTM and CDR2 ANQGSEA. CDR3 length equals 15 residues. Unmatched junction bases numbered 7, after V lost 4 bases and J lost 2 bases. CDR3 nucleotide sequence: TGCAGCGTTGTGGACAGGGGGTTCCTTAACACTGAAGCTTTCTTT. Amino acid sequence: CSVVDRGFLNTEAFF.

This chain joins TRBV27 and TRBJ2-1; a weak D match, TRBD2 (5 bases). CDR1 MNHEY and CDR2 SMNVEV come from the germline V gene (reference sequence). The CDR3 totals 16 residues. The V end lost 4 bases, the J end lost 5 bases, and 18 bases lay between the germline ends. CDR3 nucleotide sequence: TGTGCCAGCAGTTCCCCCCAGAGGGTTGGAAACAATGAGCAGTTCTTC. This sequence encodes CASSSPQRVGNNEQFF.

The rearrangement uses TRBV21-1 and TRBJ1-2; the D call TRBD1 from the table was never checked on the DNA. TRBV21-1 is a recognized pseudogene. The CDR3 sequence is 17 residues long. CDR3 DNA sequence: TGTGCCAGCAGCACTGGGACAGGGCCTTCCGGCGGCTATGGCTACACCTTC. Residues: CASSTGTGPSGGYGYTF.

The V call is TRBV7-2, the J call TRBJ1-6; weak D call: TRBD1 (5 bases). V was cut by 5 bases and J by 2 bases, with 16 bases left in between. Germline V CDR1 and CDR2: SGHTA, FQGNSA. CDR3 length: 17 amino acids. CDR3 region: CASSPRQLFTYNSPLHF. CDR3 in DNA: TGTGCCAGCAGCCCCCGACAGTTGTTCACCTATAATTCACCCCTCCACTTT.

The chain couples TRBV28 to TRBJ2-5; 9 bases are a match to TRBD1. CDR3 length: 15 residues. Germline V gives CDR1 MDHEN, CDR2 SYDVKM. Germline trimming cut 2 bases from V and 4 bases from J; bases unmatched to any gene: 5. CDR3 sequence (DNA): TGTGCCAGCAGTTTAAGGACAGGGGCTCGAGAGACCCAGTACTTC. Translating it yields CASSLRTGARETQYF.

The sample holds one count of this clone. In nucleotides, the CDR3 is TGTGCCAGTAGTACCTCCGGGGGAGGCTCCTACGAGCAGTACTTC. It encodes CASSTSGGGSYEQYF. The chain carries TRBV19 and TRBJ2-7; D perhaps matches TRBD2 (6 bases). Per the germline V gene, CDR1 is LNHDA and CDR2 is SQIVND (reference sequence). V lost 4 bases to trimming and J lost 0 bases, with 13 bases between them. The CDR3 is made up of 15 amino acids.

The rearrangement joins TRBV6-5 to TRBJ2-3; 7 bases align to TRBD2. J was trimmed by 2 bases and V by 6 bases; bases with no gene match: 5. Germline values: CDR1 MNHEY, CDR2 SVGAGI. This CDR3 is built from 14 residues. As DNA, the CDR3 is TGTGCCAGCAGCGAAGGGACTACCACAGATACGCAGTATTTT. Amino acids: CASSEGTTTDTQYF.

The gene calls are TRBV7-2 and TRBJ1-1, with D unresolved. The CDR3 loop spans 14 amino acids. The V and J ends lost 5 bases and 4 bases respectively, with 14 bases between them. Germline loops: CDR1 SGHTA, CDR2 FQGNSA. CDR3: CASSPRRGSTEAFF. As DNA, the CDR3 is TGTGCCAGCAGCCCCCGGAGAGGGAGCACTGAAGCTTTCTTT.

This clone was detected only once. This chain connects TRBV6-5 to TRBJ1-2, with TRBD1 as a possible D gene (6 bases). V lost 6 bases to trimming and J lost 3 bases, with 14 bases between them. The V gene's germline CDR1 is MNHEY and CDR2 SVGAGI. The CDR3 spans 14 residues. The CDR3 spells CASSNRASDYGYTF. CDR3 DNA: TGTGCCAGCAGCAACAGGGCTTCGGACTATGGCTACACCTTC.

DNA for the CDR3: TGTGCCAGTAGTATGGTAGGACTAGCGGTACCCACTGATGAGCAGTTCTTC. It encodes CASSMVGLAVPTDEQFF. The chain carries TRBV19 and TRBJ2-1; 10 positions match TRBD2. The CDR3 totals 17 residues. With 3 bases clipped from V and 8 bases from J, the junction kept 13 bases outside the gene matches. Germline V gives CDR1 LNHDA, CDR2 SQIVND (reference sequence).

The chain links TRBV7-9 to TRBJ2-7; tentative D call: TRBD2 (5 bases). Germline-derived CDR1 and CDR2 are SEHNR and FQNEAQ (reference sequence). V lost 5 bases and J lost 2, with 16 bases in between. CDR3 length equals 15 residues. This chain's CDR3 is CASSPPSGHTYEQYF. CDR3 DNA sequence: TGTGCCAGCAGCCCACCAAGCGGTCATACCTACGAGCAGTACTTC.

V gene TRBV7-2 combines with J gene TRBJ2-7; D not resolved. V lost 1 base, J lost 2 bases, and 6 bases lay in between. This CDR3 is 13 amino acids long. The germline CDR1 and CDR2 sequences are SGHTA and FQGNSA. The chain's CDR3 is CASSLVPAYEQYF. DNA for the CDR3: TGTGCCAGCAGCTTAGTCCCAGCCTACGAGCAGTACTTC.

In this sample, this clone turned up a few times. CDR3 coding DNA: TGTGCCAGCAGTTACGAGGGAGGTGTAAAAGAGACCCAGTACTTC. It codes for CASSYEGGVKETQYF. The genes are TRBV6-6 and TRBJ2-5, with D possibly TRBD2 on 6 matching bases. The CDR3 has 15 amino acids. Germline V gene data show CDR1 as MNHNY and CDR2 as SVGAGI (reference sequence). With 2 bases removed from V and 3 bases from J, the gap between germline ends came to 13 bases.

This chain connects TRBV7-3 to TRBJ2-6; 8 nucleotides align to TRBD1. This CDR3 comprises 16 residues. V was pared by 4 bases and J by 0 bases, with 2 bases of the junction left unmatched. Germline loops: CDR1 SGHTA, CDR2 FQGTGA. CDR3 nucleotide sequence: TGTGCCAGCAGCTCCACAGGGGGCTCTGGGGCCAACGTCCTGACTTTC. This sequence encodes CASSSTGGSGANVLTF.